A selection of T cell receptor beta chains follows, all from one sample in a study of metastatic and nonmetastatic thyroid tumors. TCRdb re-analyzed the PCR reads using MiXCR. The table lists roughly 63,000 clones, about a sixth of them singletons. The sequenced sample was blood. All receptors derive from a male donor with papillary thyroid cancer or a benign thyroid nodule (not recorded which). Some clones in this sample may be carry-over from other donors' samples. CDR3s include the opening cysteine and the closing phenylalanine or tryptophan. A D gene is named only where the DNA matches it firmly. Only part of the rows carry a size: once, few, many, or a class if the clone is expanded.

size	V	J	D	CDR3	DNA
many	TRBV28	TRBJ2-7	TRBD1	CASRRDSSYEQYF	TGTGCCAGCAGAAGGGACAGCTCCTACGAGCAGTACTTC
-	TRBV30	TRBJ1-5	-	CAWSRDSNQPQHF	TGTGCCTGGAGTCGGGACAGCAATCAGCCCCAGCATTTT
many	TRBV9	TRBJ1-1	-	CASSALRGSGAFF	TGTGCCAGCAGCGCCCTACGGGGGAGTGGAGCTTTCTTT
many	TRBV27	TRBJ1-5	-	CASRINSNQPQHF	TGTGCCAGCAGAATAAACAGCAATCAGCCCCAGCATTTT
many	TRBV7-9	TRBJ2-5	-	CAHSGPLGETQYF	TGTGCTCACAGTGGACCCCTTGGGGAGACCCAGTACTTC
few	TRBV6-2/TRBV6-3	TRBJ2-1	TRBD2	CASSYGLAVADEQFF	TGTGCCAGCAGTTACGGCCTAGCGGTAGCTGATGAGCAGTTCTTC
many	TRBV4-1	TRBJ2-3	TRBD2	CASRGPGGGLADTQYF	TGCGCCAGCAGGGGCCCCGGGGGGGGGCTCGCAGATACGCAGTATTTT
many	TRBV25-1	TRBJ2-1	TRBD1	CASSDRDRGPGGEQFF	TGTGCCAGCAGTGACCGGGACAGGGGGCCGGGAGGTGAGCAGTTCTTC
many	TRBV20-1	TRBJ2-7	-	CSARDPLSGGQYF	TGCAGTGCTAGAGACCCCCTTTCCGGGGGCCAGTACTTC
many	TRBV6-6	TRBJ1-1	TRBD1	CASTPPPSGTDVSGTEAFF	TGTGCCAGCACCCCTCCCCCGTCCGGGACAGATGTTAGTGGCACTGAAGCTTTCTTT
many	TRBV6-1	TRBJ2-1	-	CASSDMGLNNEQFF	TGTGCCAGCAGTGATATGGGCCTAAACAATGAGCAGTTCTTC
-	TRBV20-1	TRBJ1-5	-	CSAVDEGDQPQHF	TGTAGTGCGGTTGATGAAGGGGACCAGCCCCAGCATTTT
many	TRBV6-1	TRBJ2-6	-	CASSGRVSGSGANVLTF	TGTGCCAGCAGCGGGCGGGTCTCGGGCTCTGGGGCCAACGTCCTGACTTTC
-	TRBV28	TRBJ1-5	-	CASSYARLSGKGQPQHF	TGTGCCAGTAGTTACGCCCGACTCAGTGGAAAAGGGCAGCCCCAGCATTTT
few	TRBV28	TRBJ2-1	-	CVSKRGGRGYNEQFF	TGTGTCAGCAAACGTGGGGGTAGGGGCTACAATGAGCAGTTCTTC
-	TRBV18	TRBJ2-3	TRBD1	CASSPPLGQEPSDTQYF	TGTGCCAGCTCACCCCCCCTGGGACAGGAGCCGAGTGATACGCAGTATTTT
many	TRBV15	TRBJ2-5	-	CATSRYGTTKTQYF	TGTGCCACCAGCAGATACGGGACAACCAAGACCCAGTACTTC
many	TRBV10-2	TRBJ2-1	TRBD1	CASSLRSYRGPDNEQFF	TGCGCCAGCAGCCTGAGGTCCTACAGGGGGCCCGACAATGAGCAGTTCTTC
many	TRBV5-1	TRBJ2-3	-	CASSLMSTSTDTQYF	TGCGCCAGCAGCTTGATGTCGACTAGCACAGATACGCAGTATTTT
many	TRBV19	TRBJ2-7	TRBD1	CASSPSGTGASYEQYF	TGTGCCAGTAGTCCCTCCGGGACAGGGGCCTCCTACGAGCAGTACTTC
many	TRBV7-2	TRBJ1-5	-	CASSSRTVSNQPQHF	TGTGCCAGCAGCTCTAGGACAGTTAGCAATCAGCCCCAGCATTTT
many	TRBV10-3	TRBJ2-7	TRBD2	CAISDLAGGVHVSYEQYF	TGTGCCATCAGTGACCTAGCGGGGGGGGTCCATGTCTCCTACGAGCAGTACTTC
many	TRBV7-7	TRBJ1-1	TRBD1	CASSLVRGHNMNTEAFF	TGTGCTAGCAGCTTAGTAAGGGGGCATAACATGAACACTGAAGCTTTCTTT
many	TRBV12-3/TRBV12-4	TRBJ2-2	TRBD2	CASSSLAGANTGELFF	TGTGCCAGCAGTTCCCTGGCGGGGGCGAACACCGGGGAGCTGTTTTTT
many	TRBV7-9	TRBJ1-1	-	CASSSRGSGTEAFF	TGTGCCAGCAGCTCTCGGGGGAGCGGCACTGAAGCTTTCTTT
many	TRBV12-3/TRBV12-4	TRBJ2-5	-	CASSWTALETQYF	TGTGCCAGCAGTTGGACGGCCCTAGAGACCCAGTACTTC
many	TRBV5-1	TRBJ2-7	-	CASSSAPPIREQYF	TGCGCCAGCAGCTCCGCCCCCCCAATACGGGAGCAGTACTTC
many	TRBV11-2	TRBJ1-4	-	CASSLASLQGGKLFF	TGTGCCAGCAGCTTAGCTAGCTTGCAGGGTGGAAAACTGTTTTTT
few	TRBV6-1	TRBJ1-6	-	CAISDEGRGTPPLHF	TGTGCCATCAGTGATGAGGGCAGGGGTACTCCACCCCTCCACTTT
-	TRBV13	TRBJ2-3	-	CASSLDQRSTDTQYF	TGTGCCAGCAGCTTAGATCAGCGTTCGACAGATACGCAGTATTTT
few	TRBV6-2/TRBV6-3	TRBJ2-1	TRBD2	CASSYSTSGSNEQFF	TGTGCCAGCAGTTACTCTACTAGCGGGAGTAATGAGCAGTTCTTC
many	TRBV19	TRBJ1-1	-	CASSMGAGLAFF	TGTGCCAGTAGTATGGGGGCAGGGCTGGCTTTCTTT
many	TRBV2	TRBJ2-2	-	CASSAGHTNTGELFF	TGTGCCAGCAGTGCAGGACATACGAACACCGGGGAGCTGTTTTTT
many	TRBV9	TRBJ2-1	-	CASSAPGVVNEQFF	TGTGCCAGCAGCGCGCCGGGGGTGGTAAATGAGCAGTTCTTC
many	TRBV5-1	TRBJ2-1	-	CASSLGGSYNEQFF	TGCGCCAGCAGCTTGGGAGGATCCTACAATGAGCAGTTCTTC
-	TRBV24-1	TRBJ2-3	-	CATSDSVTAGEHF	TGTGCCACCAGTGATTCGGTGACAGCTGGGGAGCATTTT
many	TRBV2	TRBJ2-6	-	CASRPGSGANVLTF	TGTGCCAGTCGACCTGGCTCTGGGGCCAACGTCCTGACTTTC
many	TRBV20-1	TRBJ2-5	TRBD2	CSAPAGLQETQYF	TGCAGTGCCCCAGCGGGGCTACAAGAGACCCAGTACTTC
many	TRBV2	TRBJ2-1	-	CASRPVDREDYNEQFF	TGTGCCAGCAGGCCGGTAGATAGGGAGGATTACAATGAGCAGTTCTTC
many	TRBV9	TRBJ1-1	TRBD1	CASSAGDRVNTEAFF	TGTGCCAGCAGCGCCGGGGACAGGGTGAACACTGAAGCTTTCTTT
many	TRBV6-1	TRBJ2-1	TRBD2	CASSKGLAGVAYEQFF	TGTGCCAGCAGTAAAGGACTAGCGGGAGTAGCATATGAGCAGTTCTTC
many	TRBV2	TRBJ2-3	TRBD2	CASSGTSGKWGTDTQYF	TGTGCCAGCAGCGGGACTAGCGGGAAGTGGGGCACAGATACGCAGTATTTT
many	TRBV5-6	TRBJ2-3	-	CASNRGASRQGTDTQYF	TGTGCCAGCAACCGAGGTGCGTCAAGGCAGGGCACAGATACGCAGTATTTT
many	TRBV29-1	TRBJ1-2	-	CSVDLRSEYGYTF	TGCAGCGTTGATTTGCGCAGCGAATATGGCTACACCTTC
-	TRBV15	TRBJ2-1	TRBD2	CASSSSGRARGQFF	TGTGCCAGCAGCTCTAGCGGGAGGGCCAGAGGGCAGTTCTTC
many	TRBV28	TRBJ1-2	-	CASSPGRSYGYTF	TGTGCCAGCAGCCCGGGACGGTCTTATGGCTACACCTTC
many	TRBV12-3/TRBV12-4	TRBJ1-1	TRBD1	CASSPWTGPNTEAFF	TGTGCCAGCAGTCCCTGGACAGGCCCGAACACTGAAGCTTTCTTT
few	TRBV12-3/TRBV12-4	TRBJ1-6	-	CACSGRITLNF	TGTGCCTGCAGTGGGAGGATCACCCTCAACTTT
many	TRBV28	TRBJ1-2	-	CASTPGYGGYTF	TGTGCCAGCACTCCCGGGTATGGGGGCTACACCTTC
many	TRBV18	TRBJ2-3	-	CASSPRTLATDTQYF	TGTGCCAGCTCACCACGCACCCTCGCGACAGATACGCAGTATTTT
many	TRBV4-2	TRBJ2-3	-	CASSQQGSTDTQYF	TGTGCCAGCAGCCAACAGGGTAGCACAGATACGCAGTATTTT
-	TRBV29-1	TRBJ2-3	TRBD1	CSGGMDRGWYHADTQYF	TGCAGCGGGGGCATGGACAGGGGATGGTATCATGCAGATACGCAGTATTTT
many	TRBV28	TRBJ2-1	TRBD2	CASSFQAGGPFF	TGTGCCAGCAGTTTCCAAGCGGGGGGGCCGTTCTTC
many	TRBV4-3	TRBJ2-1	TRBD1	CASSHGQGAGNNEQFF	TGCGCCAGCAGCCATGGACAGGGGGCAGGAAACAATGAGCAGTTCTTC
few	TRBV7-6	TRBJ2-7	-	CASSLERFGQYF	TGTGCCAGCAGCTTAGAACGTTTCGGGCAGTACTTC
many	TRBV5-6	TRBJ1-2	-	CASSREGRGYGYTF	TGTGCCAGCAGCAGGGAGGGCAGGGGCTATGGCTACACCTTC
many	TRBV20-1	TRBJ2-7	-	CSARGQADYEQYF	TGCAGTGCTAGAGGACAGGCAGACTACGAGCAGTACTTC